This T cell receptor (beta chain) was observed in a study of CD8+ T cells in alopecia areata. Study at large: Patients received oral tofacitinib, 5 to 10 mg twice daily, for moderate-to-severe alopecia areata. Whole-study findings and limits: Scalp clonality and expanded CD8+ clones among the top 100 showed significant decreases with tofacitinib.

Note on this clone: Its specificity is not known.

The CDR3 runs 13 residues. Germline-derived CDR1 and CDR2 are ENHRY and SYGVKD. Trimming stripped 1 base from V and 6 bases from J, with 9 bases between. Treatment noted: oral pan-JAK inhibitor, 5-10 mg twice daily. CD4+ and CD8+ T cells were sorted from PBMCs. Sequencing used cDNA as its template, made by extracting RNA and reverse transcribing it. Clones were sequenced by immunoSEQ multiplex PCR, and TCRdb holds only the in-frame ones, with some missing. The sample holds some 98,000 clones; 61% are singletons and the top ten take 15% to 17%. The receptor was derived from a human donor with alopecia areata. The chain has TRBV10-3 and TRBJ1-1; no firm D call. This sample comprised CD8+ T cells sorted from blood, obtained at week 4, from a patient treated with tofacitinib. The CDR3 coding sequence is TGTGCCATCAGTGAGTTGGGGTCCGCTGAAGCTTTCTTT. Translation: CAISELGSAEAFF.